This T cell receptor beta chain was observed in a study of identical twins (TCRdb year 2016). Regarding the research as a whole: TCR alpha and beta repertoires from monozygotic twins, unrelated adults of various ages and cord blood were deep-sequenced to test whether fetal clonotypes persist. To rule out contamination, the twin experiments were replicated at different times with different library preparation protocols. Overall results and qualifications from the work: A weaker excess of twin sharing was found in beta out-of-frame sequences because the signal-to-noise ratio was lowered by fewer shared sequences. Invariant T cells such as MAIT and iNKT could partly confound zero-insertion analyses, although diverse VJ usage argued against such confounding for most clonotypes. Conclusions relied on cross-sectional statistical analysis, since the same donors could not be followed over many years. Out-of-frame TCR alpha sequences shared between twins showed an excess of low generation-probability sequences compared with coincidental sharing between unrelated individuals. Fewer insertions were carried by abundant cord blood beta clonotypes; a weaker similar trend was observed in young adult naive repertoires, while no such trend was observed in memory repertoires. In monozygotic twins, out-of-frame TCR alpha sharing was systematically underestimated by recombination models, although the models agreed with sharing between unrelated individuals.

Every donor was a healthy Caucasian. Three pairs of female monozygotic twins, all aged about 18 to 30 years, were included in the twin cohort. CD4+ and CD8+ T cell populations were isolated with positive isolation kits from Invitrogen. This clonotype showed up just a few times. There is no known antigen for this receptor. The input lacks base qualities; no much larger clone sits a single base away. Cut back by 8 bases and 0 bases, the V and J ends lie 20 bases apart. The CDR3 goes from the cysteine to the phenylalanine over 17 residues. The entry retains the CDR3 DNA only, 51 bases that are in frame from base 1. For CDR1 and CDR2, the germline V gene lists MNHNS and SASEGT. Library creation used 5' RACE. This sample was sequenced with an Illumina HiSeq 2000. A universal primer binding site was added through template switching, and the final cDNA carried a unique molecular identifier so that TCR cDNA molecules could be counted accurately. First-strand cDNA for TCR alpha and beta chains was synthesized from specific primers in the conserved constant-segment region. Each cDNA library was double barcoded, with a SMART-Mk sample barcode plus Illumina barcodes, to control for contamination. Two successive PCR steps introduced TruSeq adapter sequences along with Illumina sample barcodes. Sequencing of the TCR alpha and beta cDNA libraries was done on the Illumina HiSeq platform using custom primers. The study's own analysis went as follows. Unique molecular identifiers were extracted from raw reads with MiGEC, and CDR3 positions were determined with MiXCR. Recombination models were inferred per individual with the repgenHMM and IGoR tools using an EM algorithm. The analysis of shared clonotypes was done with the tcR package in R, with sharing normalized by the product of cloneset sizes. Out-of-frame nonproductive sequences were analyzed to study raw recombination free of thymic and clonal selection effects. The raw public data were reprocessed by TCRdb itself: fastp quality trimming at Q25, MiXCR clonotype calling, in-frame beta chains only. Records with the same CDR3 protein are collapsed into one entry carrying the most frequent genes and DNA. The V and J calls shown here were made by TCRdb, not taken from the authors' results. Counted in this sample were around 550,000 distinct CDR3 sequences; about 16% of them appeared once. The top ten clonotypes cover roughly 0.42% of the sample.

The sample was also linked to a second study, of yellow fever vaccine responses in identical twins. The second paper further reports: The T cell response to vaccination in identical twins was reported by the authors to appear partly convergent and partly personalized. In identical twins, the study followed T cell clones that responded to the vaccine with precision.

The sequence derives from a young woman in good health. The chain is encoded by TRBV6-1 joined to TRBJ2-1, with the D gene uncertain. The material sequenced was CD4+ T cells sorted from blood. The bases are TGTGCCAGCCGAACACGGATTCAGACGAGCTCCTACAATGAGCAGTTCTTC. Its product reads: CASRTRIQTSSYNEQFF.